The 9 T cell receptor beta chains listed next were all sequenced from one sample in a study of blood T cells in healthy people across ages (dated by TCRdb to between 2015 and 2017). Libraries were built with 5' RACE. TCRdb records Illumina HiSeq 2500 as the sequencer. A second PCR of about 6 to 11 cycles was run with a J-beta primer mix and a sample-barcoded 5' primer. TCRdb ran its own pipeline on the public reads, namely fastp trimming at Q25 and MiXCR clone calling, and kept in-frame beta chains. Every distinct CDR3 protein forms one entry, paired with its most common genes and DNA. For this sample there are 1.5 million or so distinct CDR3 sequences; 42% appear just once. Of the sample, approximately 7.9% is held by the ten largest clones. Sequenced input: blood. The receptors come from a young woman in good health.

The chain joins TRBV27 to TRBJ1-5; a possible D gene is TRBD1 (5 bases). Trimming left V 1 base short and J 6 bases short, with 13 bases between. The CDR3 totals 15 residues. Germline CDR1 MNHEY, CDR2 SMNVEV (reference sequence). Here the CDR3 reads CASSLFGEGFQPQHF. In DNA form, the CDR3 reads TGTGCCAGCAGTTTATTTGGGGAGGGGTTTCAGCCCCAGCATTTT.

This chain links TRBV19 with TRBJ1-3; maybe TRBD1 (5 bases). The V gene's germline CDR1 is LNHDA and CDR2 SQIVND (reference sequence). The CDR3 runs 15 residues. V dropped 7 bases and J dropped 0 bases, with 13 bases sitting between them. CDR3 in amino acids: CASKFQGTSGNTIYF. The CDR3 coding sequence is TGTGCCAGTAAATTCCAGGGCACCTCTGGAAACACCATATATTTT.

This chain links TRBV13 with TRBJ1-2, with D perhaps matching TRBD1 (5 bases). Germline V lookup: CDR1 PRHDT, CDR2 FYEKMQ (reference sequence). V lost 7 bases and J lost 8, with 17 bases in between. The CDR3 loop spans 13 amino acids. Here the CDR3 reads CASNRDSGWGYTF. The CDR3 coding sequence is TGTGCCAGCAACCGGGACTCGGGCTGGGGCTACACCTTC.

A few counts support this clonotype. The CDR3 DNA is TGCAGTGCTAGGACCGGGACAGGGTCAGGGTCACCCCTCCACTTT. Translation gives CSARTGTGSGSPLHF. V usage is TRBV20-1 and J usage is TRBJ1-6, with 9 bases identical to TRBD1. Germline V gene data show CDR1 as DFQATT and CDR2 as SNEGSKA (reference sequence). The CDR3 loop spans 15 amino acids. Trimming at V came to 3 bases and at J to 10 bases, leaving 10 bases not matched to a gene.

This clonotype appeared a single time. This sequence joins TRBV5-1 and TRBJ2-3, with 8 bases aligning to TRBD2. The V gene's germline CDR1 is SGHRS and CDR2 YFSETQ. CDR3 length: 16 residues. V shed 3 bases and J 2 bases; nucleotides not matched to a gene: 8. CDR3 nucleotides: TGCGCCAGCAGCTCGACCAGCGGGGGCTACACAGATACGCAGTATTTT. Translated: CASSSTSGGYTDTQYF. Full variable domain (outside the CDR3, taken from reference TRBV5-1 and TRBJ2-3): KAGVTQTPRYLIKTRGQQVTLSCSPISGHRSVSWYQQTPGQGLQFLFEYFSETQRNKGNFPGRFSGRQFSNSRSEMNVSTLELGDSALYLCASSSTSGGYTDTQYFGPGTRLTVL.

The CDR3 nucleotides read TGTGCCAGCAGCAATCTTAGTAGAGCCTACGAGCAGTACTTC. Protein: CASSNLSRAYEQYF. V usage is TRBV21-1 and J usage is TRBJ2-7. TRBV21-1 is reported as a pseudogene. This CDR3 is built from 14 residues.

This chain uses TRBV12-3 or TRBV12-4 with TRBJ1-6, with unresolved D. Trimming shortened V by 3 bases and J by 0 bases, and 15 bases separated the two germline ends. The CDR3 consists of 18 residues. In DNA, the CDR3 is TGTGCCAGCAGTTTTTCGGGAGTTGGGAGCTCCTATAATTCACCCCTCCACTTT. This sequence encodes CASSFSGVGSSYNSPLHF.

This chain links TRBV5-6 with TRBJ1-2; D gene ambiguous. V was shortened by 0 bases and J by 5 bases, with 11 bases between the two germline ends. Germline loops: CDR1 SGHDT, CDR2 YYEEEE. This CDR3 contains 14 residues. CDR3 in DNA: TGTGCCAGCAGCTTGGGGGAATCCACGTATGGCTACACCTTC. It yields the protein CASSLGESTYGYTF. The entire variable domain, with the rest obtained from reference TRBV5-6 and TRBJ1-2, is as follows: DAGVTQSPTHLIKTRGQQVTLRCSPKSGHDTVSWYQQALGQGPQFIFQYYEEEERQRGNFPDRFSGHQFPNYSSELNVNALLLGDSALYLCASSLGESTYGYTFGSGTRLTVV.

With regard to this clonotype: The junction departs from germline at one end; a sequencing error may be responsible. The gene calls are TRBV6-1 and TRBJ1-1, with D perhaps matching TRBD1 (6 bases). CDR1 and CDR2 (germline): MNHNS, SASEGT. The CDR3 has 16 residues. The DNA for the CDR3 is TGTGCCAGCAGTGAGCATCAACAGGGAATGAACAATGAAGCTTTCTTT. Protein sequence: CASSEHQQGMNNEAFF.